The 13 T cell receptor beta chains presented below share a single source sample, sequenced in a study of blood T cell repertoires in COVID-19. Measured with immunoSEQ multiplex PCR; TCRdb has only the in-frame clones, and not every one. The data contain about 130,000 clones, about 86% of them singletons. Sequenced: peripheral blood. Receptor source: a woman aged 80 or over with acute or convalescent COVID-19.

This rearrangement joins TRBV29-1 to TRBJ2-3; 9 bases are shared with TRBD1. The V and J ends lost 2 bases and 4 bases, in that order; junction bases with no gene match: 4. In germline, CDR1 is SQVTM, CDR2 ANQGSEA. The CDR3 extends over 14 amino acids. The CDR3 DNA reads as TGCAGCGTTGAAAGACAGGGGGGACCAGATACGCAGTATTTT. Protein: CSVERQGGPDTQYF.

In this sample, this clone turned up once. The CDR3 nucleotides are TGTGCCAGCGCCACAACAGGGGCTGGCACCGGGGAGCTGTTTTTT. Its translation is CASATTGAGTGELFF. This rearrangement joins TRBV6-5 to TRBJ2-2; TRBD1 matches at 7 bases. The CDR3 has 15 residues. CDR1 is MNHEY, CDR2 SVGAGI, per germline. V lost 8 bases and J lost 4; bases outside the gene matches: 10.

This sequence joins TRBV7-9 and TRBJ2-2, with TRBD1 matching 7 bases. With 4 bases clipped from V and 5 bases from J, the junction kept 1 base outside the gene matches. The CDR3 length is 13 residues. Germline CDR1 and CDR2: SEHNR and FQNEAQ (reference sequence). The CDR3 bases are TGTGCCAGCAGCTCACAGGGGACCGGGGAGCTGTTTTTT. The encoded protein is CASSSQGTGELFF.

This clone appeared a few times. The chain employs TRBV11-3 and TRBJ2-1, with TRBD1 matching 11 bases. The V segment lost 5 bases and the J segment 7 bases; nucleotides outside the gene matches: 7. This CDR3 comprises 15 residues. From germline, CDR1 is SGHNT and CDR2 YENEEA. CDR3 sequence (DNA): TGTGCCAGCAGCAAAGGACAGGGGGCGGGTAATGAGCAGTTCTTC. Amino acid sequence: CASSKGQGAGNEQFF.

In this sample, this clone turned up once. The rearrangement joins TRBV7-2 to TRBJ2-1; a weak D match, TRBD2 (5 bases). Trimming cost V 0 bases and J 3 bases, with 12 bases left between them. This CDR3 is 16 amino acids long. Germline V gene sequence: CDR1 SGHTA, CDR2 FQGNSA. The CDR3 region has the DNA TGTGCCAGCAGCTTAGCGGGGAGCGGACTCTACAATGAGCAGTTCTTC. Protein: CASSLAGSGLYNEQFF.

V gene TRBV18 combines with J gene TRBJ1-1; D remains ambiguous. There are 14 residues in the CDR3. The V gene lost 2 bases and the J gene lost 1 base, with 8 bases spanning the gap. Germline V gene sequence: CDR1 KGHSH, CDR2 LQKENI. CDR3 residues: CASSPAGSNTEAFF. Written as DNA, the CDR3 is TGTGCCAGCTCACCAGCAGGATCGAACACTGAAGCTTTCTTT.

V usage is TRBV7-2 and J usage is TRBJ1-3; 8 bases are shared with TRBD1. CDR1 is SGHTA and CDR2 is FQGNSA in the germline V gene. The CDR3 totals 14 residues. J lost 7 bases, V lost 5 bases, and 7 bases had no gene match. The CDR3 loop reads CASSEQGVGNTIYF. CDR3 in DNA: TGTGCCAGCAGCGAACAGGGGGTAGGGAACACCATATATTTT.

The J gene is TRBJ2-7, the V gene TRBV6-5; possibly TRBD1 for D (6 bases). This CDR3 spans 13 amino acids. The germline gives CDR1 MNHEY, CDR2 SVGAGI. Trimming stripped 7 bases from V and 3 bases from J, with 13 bases between. CDR3 loop: CASISTDSYEQYF. The CDR3 DNA reads as TGTGCCAGCATCTCTACGGACAGCTACGAGCAGTACTTC.

The chain has TRBV5-1 and TRBJ2-2; 11 bases map to TRBD1. V shed 0 bases and J 0 bases; nucleotides not matched to a gene: 1. Germline V gives CDR1 SGHRS, CDR2 YFSETQ. The CDR3 loop spans 17 amino acids. CDR3: CASSLEDRGPNTGELFF. CDR3 nucleotide sequence: TGCGCCAGCAGCTTGGAGGACAGGGGGCCGAACACCGGGGAGCTGTTTTTT.

V usage is TRBV3-1 (or the pseudogene TRBV3-2) and J usage is TRBJ2-3; 12 bases are shared with TRBD2. CDR3 length: 16 residues. Germline V CDR1 and CDR2: LGHDT, YNNKEL (reference sequence). With 3 bases clipped from V and 4 bases from J, the junction kept 5 bases outside the gene matches. The CDR3 loop reads CASSHSSGGVADTQYF. CDR3 bases: TGTGCCAGCAGCCACTCTAGCGGGGGGGTTGCAGATACGCAGTATTTT.

The chain carries TRBV15 and TRBJ1-3; weak D call: TRBD1 (5 bases). Germline V lookup: CDR1 LNHNV, CDR2 YYDKDF (reference sequence). The germline V and J ends were trimmed by 1 base and 2 bases, with 9 bases remaining between them. The CDR3 runs 15 residues. CDR3 amino acids: CATSRGPGTGNTIYF. The CDR3 DNA follows: TGTGCCACCAGCAGAGGTCCAGGGACTGGAAACACCATATATTTT.

The V gene is TRBV7-2, the J gene TRBJ2-1; 9 nucleotides align to TRBD2. V shed 0 bases and J 6 bases; nucleotides not matched to a gene: 12. This CDR3 is built from 18 residues. Germline V CDR1 and CDR2: SGHTA, FQGNSA. As DNA, the CDR3 is TGTGCCAGCAGCTTAGCGCTGGGCGGGGGGGCCTCATCCAATGAGCAGTTCTTC. This sequence encodes CASSLALGGGASSNEQFF.

The chain has TRBV7-2 and TRBJ1-1; unclear D gene. There are 15 residues in the CDR3. Germline assignment: CDR1 SGHTA and CDR2 FQGNSA. Trimming removed 2 bases from V and 7 bases from J, with 17 bases in between. CDR3 DNA: TGTGCCAGCAGCTTACTACTGTCAGGTGAGGGTGAAGCTTTCTTT. Protein: CASSLLLSGEGEAFF.